This T cell receptor beta chain was captured by sequencing in a study of blood T cell repertoires in COVID-19. Study in general: The United States, Italy and Spain were the sources of the acute and convalescent COVID-19 samples. T cells, B-cell-depleted T cells, or PBMCs supplied cDNA or gDNA.

The Seattle patients, enrolled during active infection, were followed longitudinally. Original processing methods: The assay estimated nucleated cells by amplifying reference gene primers. Here immunoSEQ multiplex PCR was the method, and the copy in TCRdb shows in-frame clones only, minus some. The V and J calls and the clone size are those of that table, but D and trimming were determined from the DNA. The sample lists 150,000 to 200,000 clones, 85% occurring once. Germline V gives CDR1 SGHRS, CDR2 YFSETQ. CDR3 length: 14 residues. The V end lost 0 bases, the J end lost 7 bases, and 13 bases lay between the germline ends.

The rearrangement uses TRBV5-1 and TRBJ1-1, with D unresolved. Sequenced sample: peripheral blood. This receptor was taken from a woman aged 80 or older with COVID-19, enrolled during active disease. The CDR3 reads CASSLDPTGDEAFF. CDR3 coding DNA: TGCGCCAGCAGCTTGGACCCGACTGGAGATGAAGCTTTCTTT.